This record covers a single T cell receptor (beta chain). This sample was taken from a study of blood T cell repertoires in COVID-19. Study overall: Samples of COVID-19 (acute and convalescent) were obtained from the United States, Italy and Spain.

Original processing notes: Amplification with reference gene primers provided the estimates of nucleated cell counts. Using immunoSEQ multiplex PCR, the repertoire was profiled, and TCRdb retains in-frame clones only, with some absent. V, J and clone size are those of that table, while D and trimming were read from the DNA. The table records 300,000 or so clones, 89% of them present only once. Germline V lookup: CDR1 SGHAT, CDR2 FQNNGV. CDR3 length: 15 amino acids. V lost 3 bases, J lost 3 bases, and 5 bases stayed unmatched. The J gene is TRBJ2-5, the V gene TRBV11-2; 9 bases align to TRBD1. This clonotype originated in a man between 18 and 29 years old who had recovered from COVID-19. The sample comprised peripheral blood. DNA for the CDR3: TGTGCCAGCAGCTTGTGGACAGGGGAAAAAGAGACCCAGTACTTC. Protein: CASSLWTGEKETQYF. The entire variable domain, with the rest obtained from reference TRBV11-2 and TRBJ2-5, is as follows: EAGVAQSPRYKIIEKRQSVAFWCNPISGHATLYWYQQILGQGPKLLIQFQNNGVVDDSQLPKDRFSAERLKGVDSTLKIQPAKLEDSAVYLCASSLWTGEKETQYFGPGTRLLVL.